The rows below give T cell receptor beta chains drawn from one sample of a study of blood T cell repertoires in COVID-19. Clones were sequenced by immunoSEQ multiplex PCR, and TCRdb holds only the in-frame ones, with some missing. Among under 250,000 clones listed, around 82% were seen once. The sample taken for sequencing was peripheral blood. The source is an older woman with acute or convalescent COVID-19. Both conserved end residues are part of each CDR3. Fields, in order: V gene, D gene, clone size, J gene, CDR3 protein, CDR3 DNA. A D gene is named only where the DNA matches it firmly. Only part of the rows carry a size: once, few, many, or a class if the clone is expanded.

>TRBV5-4|TRBD1|NA|TRBJ1-2
CASSQSGTGVNYGYTF
TGTGCCAGCAGCCAATCTGGGACAGGGGTAAACTATGGCTACACCTTC
>TRBV30|NA|NA|TRBJ1-2
CAGPSGIANYGYTF
TGTGCCGGGCCTTCCGGGATAGCTAACTATGGCTACACCTTC
>TRBV12-3/TRBV12-4|NA|NA|TRBJ1-4
CASSLGGGKLFF
TGTGCCAGCAGTTTAGGAGGGGGAAAACTGTTTTTT
>TRBV12-3/TRBV12-4|NA|NA|TRBJ1-5
CASMGREDQPQHF
TGTGCCAGCATGGGCAGGGAGGACCAGCCCCAGCATTTT
>TRBV5-1|NA|NA|TRBJ1-5
CASSLDSNQPQHF
TGCGCCAGCAGCCTCGACTCCAATCAGCCCCAGCATTTT
>TRBV27|TRBD2|once|TRBJ2-1
CASSRLWSSGGSYTGNEQFF
TGTGCCAGCAGCCGGTTGTGGTCTAGCGGGGGGAGTTATACGGGCAATGAGCAGTTCTTC
>TRBV27|TRBD2|NA|TRBJ2-3
CASSLAGGNTDTQYF
TGTGCCAGCAGTCTAGCGGGGGGAAACACAGATACGCAGTATTTT
>TRBV5-6|TRBD1|NA|TRBJ2-2
CASSLFGTGGRTGELFF
TGTGCCAGCAGCTTGTTCGGCACAGGGGGAAGGACCGGGGAGCTGTTTTTT
>TRBV11-2|NA|NA|TRBJ1-6
CASTPGRFYNSPLHF
TGTGCCAGCACCCCTGGCAGATTTTATAATTCACCCCTCCACTTT
>TRBV2|TRBD1|NA|TRBJ1-2
CASRGVRDSSYGYTF
TGTGCCAGCAGAGGGGTCCGGGACAGCTCCTATGGCTACACCTTC
>TRBV5-1|NA|NA|TRBJ1-3
CASSLAGVVGTASSGNTIYF
TGCGCCAGCAGCTTGGCCGGAGTTGTCGGTACGGCGAGCTCTGGAAACACCATATATTTT
>TRBV7-2|NA|once|TRBJ1-3
CASSPAGAGANGRNTIYF
TGTGCCAGCAGTCCCGCCGGGGCAGGGGCGAATGGCAGAAACACCATATATTTT